This TCR beta chain comes out of a study of regulatory T cells in long-lasting Graves disease. The CDR3 length is 14 residues. The V gene's germline CDR1 is MNHNS and CDR2 SASEGT. V was shortened by 2 bases and J by 2 bases, with 9 bases between the two germline ends. In this sample, this clonotype turned up many times. This sample's time point: persistent/refractory GD, antithyroid drugs over 5 years with positive TRAb. Extracted PBMC RNA gave rise to the TCR library. Arm-PCR of CDR3 regions and iRepertoire HTBI primers were used to build TCR beta libraries. MiXCR, run by TCRdb on the multiplex PCR reads, gives a single entry per CDR3 protein. This sample carries around 400,000 distinct CDR3 sequences, 20% to 30% of them seen once, and the ten largest clones take approximately 28%.

This TCR derives from a female donor with Graves disease. The chain has TRBV6-1 and TRBJ1-2; D not resolved. Sequences were derived from peripheral blood mononuclear cells (PBMCs), sampled when the disease was refractory, from a patient treated with antithyroid drugs. The CDR3 sequence is CASSEIPANYGYTF. In DNA, the CDR3 is TGTGCCAGCAGTGAAATTCCAGCCAACTATGGCTACACCTTC.